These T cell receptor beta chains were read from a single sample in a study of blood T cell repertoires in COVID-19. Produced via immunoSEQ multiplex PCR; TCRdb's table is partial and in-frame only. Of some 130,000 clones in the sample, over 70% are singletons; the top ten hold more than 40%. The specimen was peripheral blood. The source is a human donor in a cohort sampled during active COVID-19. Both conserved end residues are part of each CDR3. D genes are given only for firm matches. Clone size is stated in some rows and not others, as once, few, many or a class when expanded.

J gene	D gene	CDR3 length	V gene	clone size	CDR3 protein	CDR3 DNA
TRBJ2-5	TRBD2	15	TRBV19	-	CASSAPGLAEETQYF	TGTGCCAGTAGTGCCCCTGGACTAGCGGAAGAGACCCAGTACTTC
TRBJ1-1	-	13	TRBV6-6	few	CASMKLMNTEAFF	TGTGCCAGCATGAAGCTCATGAACACTGAAGCTTTCTTT
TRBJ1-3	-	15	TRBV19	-	CASSQTGHSGNTIYF	TGTGCCAGTTCACAGACAGGTCACTCTGGAAACACCATATATTTT
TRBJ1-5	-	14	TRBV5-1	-	CASSLNPSNQPQHF	TGCGCCAGCAGCTTAAATCCTTCTAATCAGCCCCAGCATTTT
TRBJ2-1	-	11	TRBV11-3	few	CASSSKREQFF	TGTGCCAGCAGTTCAAAGCGTGAGCAGTTCTTC
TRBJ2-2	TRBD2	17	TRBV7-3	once	CASSPSRLGLGTGELFF	TGTGCCAGCAGTCCTTCCCGGCTAGGACTAGGGACCGGGGAGCTGTTTTTT
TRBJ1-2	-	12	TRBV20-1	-	CSASDEGYGYTF	TGCAGTGCTAGTGATGAGGGCTATGGCTACACCTTC
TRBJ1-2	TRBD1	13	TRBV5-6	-	CATSDRADYGYTF	TGTGCCACGTCGGACAGGGCAGACTATGGCTACACCTTC
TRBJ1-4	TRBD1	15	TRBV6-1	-	CASSEPHPGQEKLFF	TGTGCCAGCAGTGAGCCCCACCCGGGACAGGAAAAACTGTTTTTT
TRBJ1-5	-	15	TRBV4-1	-	CASRPSWGDYQPQHF	TGCGCCAGCCGCCCCTCGTGGGGGGATTATCAGCCCCAGCATTTT
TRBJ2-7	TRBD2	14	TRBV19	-	CASSTSGGSYEQYF	TGTGCCAGTAGTACTAGCGGGGGATCCTACGAGCAGTACTTC
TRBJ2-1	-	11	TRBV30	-	CAWSVLDEQFF	TGTGCCTGGAGTGTTTTAGATGAGCAGTTCTTC
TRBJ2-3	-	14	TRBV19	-	CASSISASPDTQYF	TGTGCCAGTAGTATTTCTGCTAGCCCAGATACGCAGTATTTT
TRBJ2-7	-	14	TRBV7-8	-	CASSLALRSGEQYF	TGTGCCAGCAGCTTAGCTCTCCGGAGCGGCGAGCAGTACTTC
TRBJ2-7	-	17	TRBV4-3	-	CASSQDRGSLPSYEQYF	TGCGCCAGCAGCCAAGATCGTGGCTCGTTGCCCTCCTACGAGCAGTACTTC